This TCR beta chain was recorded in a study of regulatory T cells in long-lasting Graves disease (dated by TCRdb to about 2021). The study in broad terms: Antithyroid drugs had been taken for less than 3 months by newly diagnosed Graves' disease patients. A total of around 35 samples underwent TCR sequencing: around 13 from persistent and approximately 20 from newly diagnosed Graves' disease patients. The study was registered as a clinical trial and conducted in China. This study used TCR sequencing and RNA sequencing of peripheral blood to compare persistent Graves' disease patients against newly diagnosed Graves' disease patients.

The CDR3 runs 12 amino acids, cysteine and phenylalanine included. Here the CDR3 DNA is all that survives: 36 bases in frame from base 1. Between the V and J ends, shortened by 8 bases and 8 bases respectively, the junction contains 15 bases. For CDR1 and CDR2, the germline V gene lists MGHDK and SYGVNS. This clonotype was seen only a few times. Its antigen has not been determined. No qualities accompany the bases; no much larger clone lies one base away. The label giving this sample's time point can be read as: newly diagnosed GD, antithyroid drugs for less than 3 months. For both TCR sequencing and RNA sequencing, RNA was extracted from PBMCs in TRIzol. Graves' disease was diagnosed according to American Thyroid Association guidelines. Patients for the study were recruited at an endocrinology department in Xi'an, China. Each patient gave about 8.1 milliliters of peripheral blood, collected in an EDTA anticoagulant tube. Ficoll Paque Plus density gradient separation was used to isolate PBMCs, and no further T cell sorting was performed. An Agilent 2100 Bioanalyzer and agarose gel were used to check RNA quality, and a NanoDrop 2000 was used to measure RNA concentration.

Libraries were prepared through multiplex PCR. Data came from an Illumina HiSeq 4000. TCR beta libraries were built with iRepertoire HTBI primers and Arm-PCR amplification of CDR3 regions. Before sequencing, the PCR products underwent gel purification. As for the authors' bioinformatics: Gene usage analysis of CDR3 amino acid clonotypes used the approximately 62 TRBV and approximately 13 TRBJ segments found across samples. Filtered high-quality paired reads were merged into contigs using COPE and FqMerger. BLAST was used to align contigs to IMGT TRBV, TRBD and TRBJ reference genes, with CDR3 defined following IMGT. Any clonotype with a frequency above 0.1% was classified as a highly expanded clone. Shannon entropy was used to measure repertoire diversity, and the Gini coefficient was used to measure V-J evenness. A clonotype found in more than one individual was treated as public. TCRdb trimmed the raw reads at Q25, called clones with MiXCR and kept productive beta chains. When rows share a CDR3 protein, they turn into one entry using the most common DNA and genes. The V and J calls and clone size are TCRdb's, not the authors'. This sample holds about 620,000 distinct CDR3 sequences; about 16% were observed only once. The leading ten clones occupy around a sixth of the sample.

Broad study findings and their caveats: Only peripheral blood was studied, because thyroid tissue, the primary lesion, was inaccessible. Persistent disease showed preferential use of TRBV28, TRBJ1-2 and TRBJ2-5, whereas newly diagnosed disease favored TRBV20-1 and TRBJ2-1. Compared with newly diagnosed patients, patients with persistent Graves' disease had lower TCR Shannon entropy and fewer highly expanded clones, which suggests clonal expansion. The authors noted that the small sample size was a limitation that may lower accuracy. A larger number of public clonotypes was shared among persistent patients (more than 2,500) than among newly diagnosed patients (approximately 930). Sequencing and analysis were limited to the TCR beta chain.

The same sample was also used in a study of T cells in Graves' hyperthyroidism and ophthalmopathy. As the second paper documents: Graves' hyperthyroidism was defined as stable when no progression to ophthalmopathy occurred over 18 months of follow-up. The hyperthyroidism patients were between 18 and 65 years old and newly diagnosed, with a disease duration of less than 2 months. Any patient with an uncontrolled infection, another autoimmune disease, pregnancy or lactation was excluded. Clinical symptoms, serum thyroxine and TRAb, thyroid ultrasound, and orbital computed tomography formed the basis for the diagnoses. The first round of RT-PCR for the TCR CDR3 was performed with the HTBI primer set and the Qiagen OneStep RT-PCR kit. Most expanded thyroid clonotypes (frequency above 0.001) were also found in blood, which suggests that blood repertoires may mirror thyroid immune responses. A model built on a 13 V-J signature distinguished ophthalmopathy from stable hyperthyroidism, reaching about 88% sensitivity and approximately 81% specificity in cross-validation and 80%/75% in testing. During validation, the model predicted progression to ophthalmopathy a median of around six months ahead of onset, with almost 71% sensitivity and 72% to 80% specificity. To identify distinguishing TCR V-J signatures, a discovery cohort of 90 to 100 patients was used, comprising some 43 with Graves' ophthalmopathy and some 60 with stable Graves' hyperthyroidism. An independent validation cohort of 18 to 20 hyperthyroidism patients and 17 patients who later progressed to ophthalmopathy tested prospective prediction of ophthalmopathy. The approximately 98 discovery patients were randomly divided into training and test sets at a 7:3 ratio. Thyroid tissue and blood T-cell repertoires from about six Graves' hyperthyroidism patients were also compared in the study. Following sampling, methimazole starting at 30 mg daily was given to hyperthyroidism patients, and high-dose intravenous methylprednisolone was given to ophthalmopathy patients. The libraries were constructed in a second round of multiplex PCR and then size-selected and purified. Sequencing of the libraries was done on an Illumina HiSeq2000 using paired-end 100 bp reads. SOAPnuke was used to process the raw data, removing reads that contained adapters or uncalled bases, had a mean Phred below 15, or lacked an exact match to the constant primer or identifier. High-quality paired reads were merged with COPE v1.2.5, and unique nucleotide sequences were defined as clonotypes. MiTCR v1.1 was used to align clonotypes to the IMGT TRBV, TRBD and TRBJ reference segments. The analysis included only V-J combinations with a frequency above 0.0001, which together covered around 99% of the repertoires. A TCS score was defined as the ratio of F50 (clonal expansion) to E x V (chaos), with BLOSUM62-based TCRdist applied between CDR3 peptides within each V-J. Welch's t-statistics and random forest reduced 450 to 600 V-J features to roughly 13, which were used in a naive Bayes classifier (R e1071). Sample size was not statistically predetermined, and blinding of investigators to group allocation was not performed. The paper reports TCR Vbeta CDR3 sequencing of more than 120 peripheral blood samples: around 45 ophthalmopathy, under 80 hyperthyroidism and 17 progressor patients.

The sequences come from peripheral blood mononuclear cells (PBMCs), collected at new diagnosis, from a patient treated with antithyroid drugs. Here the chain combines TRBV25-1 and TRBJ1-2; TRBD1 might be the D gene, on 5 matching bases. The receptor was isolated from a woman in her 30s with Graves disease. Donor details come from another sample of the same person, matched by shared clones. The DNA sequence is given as TGTGCCAGCTTGGCGGGGCACCGGGGCTACACCTTC. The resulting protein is CASLAGHRGYTF.